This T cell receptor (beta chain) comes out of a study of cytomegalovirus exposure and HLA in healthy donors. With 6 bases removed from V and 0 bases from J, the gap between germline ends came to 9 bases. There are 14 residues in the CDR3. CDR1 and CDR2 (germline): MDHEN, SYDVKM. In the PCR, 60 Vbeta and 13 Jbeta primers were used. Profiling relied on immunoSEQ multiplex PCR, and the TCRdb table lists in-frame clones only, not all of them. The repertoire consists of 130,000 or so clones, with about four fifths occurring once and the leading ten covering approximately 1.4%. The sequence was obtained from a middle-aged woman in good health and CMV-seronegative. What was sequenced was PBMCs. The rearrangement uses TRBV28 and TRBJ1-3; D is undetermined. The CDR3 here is CASSLTSSGNTIYF. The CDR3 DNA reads TGTGCCAGCAGCTTAACAAGCTCTGGAAACACCATATATTTT. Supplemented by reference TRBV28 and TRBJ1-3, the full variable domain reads DVKVTQSSRYLVKRTGEKVFLECVQDMDHENMFWYRQDPGLGLRLIYFSYDVKMKEKGDIPEGYSVSREKKERFSLILESASTNQTSMYLCASSLTSSGNTIYFGEGSWLTVV.